This T cell receptor (beta chain) originates from a study of molecular identifiers for immune sequencing clone quantification. Turning to this clonotype: A much larger clone sits a single nucleotide away, making a read error possible.

TCRdb fed the PCR reads into MiXCR, producing one record per CDR3 protein. The data contain roughly 300,000 distinct CDR3 sequences, about a quarter of them singletons. From germline, CDR1 is MNHEY and CDR2 SVGAGI. This CDR3 is 15 amino acids long. The chain combines TRBV6-5 with TRBJ1-1; TRBD1 matches 7 bases. The source of this sequence is a human donor in good health. Some libraries in this study had Jurkat cell RNA spiked in. The specimen was naive CD8+ T cells from blood, with Jurkat cell RNA spiked in. Subset in this sample: FACS-sorted CD8+CD4-CCR7+CD45RA+ naive T cells. Here the CDR3 reads CASSYSRGQGTEASF. In DNA form, the CDR3 reads TGTGCCAGCAGTTACTCGAGGGGGCAGGGCACTGAAGCTTCCTTT.